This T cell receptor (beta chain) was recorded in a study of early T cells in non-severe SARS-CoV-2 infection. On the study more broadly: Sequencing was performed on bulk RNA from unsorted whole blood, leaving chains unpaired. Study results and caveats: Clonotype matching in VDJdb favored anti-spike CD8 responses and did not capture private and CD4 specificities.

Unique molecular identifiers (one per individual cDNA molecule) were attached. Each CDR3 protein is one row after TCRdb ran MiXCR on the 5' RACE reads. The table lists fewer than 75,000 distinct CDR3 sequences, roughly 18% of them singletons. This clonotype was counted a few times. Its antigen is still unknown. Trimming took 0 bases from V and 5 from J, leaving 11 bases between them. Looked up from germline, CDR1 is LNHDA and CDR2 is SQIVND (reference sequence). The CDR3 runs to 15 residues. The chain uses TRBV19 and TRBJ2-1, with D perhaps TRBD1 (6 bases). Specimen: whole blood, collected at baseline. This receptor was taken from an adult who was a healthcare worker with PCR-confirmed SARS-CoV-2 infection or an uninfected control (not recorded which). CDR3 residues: CASSIETGHNNEQFF. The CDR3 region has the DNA TGTGCCAGTAGTATAGAAACGGGACACAACAATGAGCAGTTCTTC.